This entry describes one T cell receptor beta chain. Its antigen is currently unknown. This sample was included in a study of cytomegalovirus exposure and HLA in healthy donors. V gave up 0 bases and J gave up 7 bases, with 13 bases separating them. The CDR3 runs to 14 residues. CDR1 GTSNPN and CDR2 SVGIG come from the germline V gene (reference sequence). PCR primers comprised 60 Vbeta and 13 Jbeta primers. The assay was immunoSEQ multiplex PCR, and TCRdb's table has in-frame clones only and misses some. The specimen's table records around 200,000 clones. Findings of the study overall: Highly shared variants forming one cluster were likely a sequencing artifact. The majority of CMV-associated TCR beta chains were reported as apparently HLA-restricted in a later analysis. Among TCR beta chains of equal frequency, HLA-associated ones were more clonally expanded in a later analysis. Reported performance of the classifier showed diagnosis of cytomegalovirus status with high specificity and sensitivity.

The source of this sequence is a woman under 40 in good health and CMV-seropositive. The chain combines TRBV30 with TRBJ1-5; a possible D gene is TRBD1 (6 bases). Sequencing was carried out using PBMCs. DNA for the CDR3: TGTGCCTGGAGTGTACTTGGGGGCCGGCAGCCCCAGCATTTT. It specifies CAWSVLGGRQPQHF.